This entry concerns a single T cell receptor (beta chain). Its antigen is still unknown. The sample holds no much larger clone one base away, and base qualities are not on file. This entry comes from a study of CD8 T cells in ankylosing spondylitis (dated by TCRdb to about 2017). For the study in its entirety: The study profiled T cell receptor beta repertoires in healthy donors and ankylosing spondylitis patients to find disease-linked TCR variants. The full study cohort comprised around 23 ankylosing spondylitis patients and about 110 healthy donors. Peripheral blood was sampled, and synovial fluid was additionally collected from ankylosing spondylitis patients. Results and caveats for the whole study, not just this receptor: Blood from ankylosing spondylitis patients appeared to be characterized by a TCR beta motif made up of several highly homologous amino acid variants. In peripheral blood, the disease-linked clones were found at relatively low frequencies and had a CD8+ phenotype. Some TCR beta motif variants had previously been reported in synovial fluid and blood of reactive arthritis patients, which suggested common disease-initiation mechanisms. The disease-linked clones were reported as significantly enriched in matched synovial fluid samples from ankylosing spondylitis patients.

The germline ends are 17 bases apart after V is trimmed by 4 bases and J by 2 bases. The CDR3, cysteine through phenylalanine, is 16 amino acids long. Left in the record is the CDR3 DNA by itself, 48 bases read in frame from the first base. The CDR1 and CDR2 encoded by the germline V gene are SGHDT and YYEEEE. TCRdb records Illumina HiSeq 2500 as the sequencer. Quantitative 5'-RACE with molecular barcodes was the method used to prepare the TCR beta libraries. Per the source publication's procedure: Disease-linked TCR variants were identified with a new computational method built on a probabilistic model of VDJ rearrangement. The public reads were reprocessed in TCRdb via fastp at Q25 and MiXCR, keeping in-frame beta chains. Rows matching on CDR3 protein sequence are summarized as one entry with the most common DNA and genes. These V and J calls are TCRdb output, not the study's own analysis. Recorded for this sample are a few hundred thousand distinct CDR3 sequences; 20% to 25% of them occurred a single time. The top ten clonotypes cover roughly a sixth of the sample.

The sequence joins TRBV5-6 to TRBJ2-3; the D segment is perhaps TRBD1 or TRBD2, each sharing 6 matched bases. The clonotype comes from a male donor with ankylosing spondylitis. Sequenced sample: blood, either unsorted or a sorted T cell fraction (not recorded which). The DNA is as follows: TGTGCCAGCAGCAAAAGACTAGGGGGGTTCACAGATACGCAGTATTTT. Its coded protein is CASSKRLGGFTDTQYF.